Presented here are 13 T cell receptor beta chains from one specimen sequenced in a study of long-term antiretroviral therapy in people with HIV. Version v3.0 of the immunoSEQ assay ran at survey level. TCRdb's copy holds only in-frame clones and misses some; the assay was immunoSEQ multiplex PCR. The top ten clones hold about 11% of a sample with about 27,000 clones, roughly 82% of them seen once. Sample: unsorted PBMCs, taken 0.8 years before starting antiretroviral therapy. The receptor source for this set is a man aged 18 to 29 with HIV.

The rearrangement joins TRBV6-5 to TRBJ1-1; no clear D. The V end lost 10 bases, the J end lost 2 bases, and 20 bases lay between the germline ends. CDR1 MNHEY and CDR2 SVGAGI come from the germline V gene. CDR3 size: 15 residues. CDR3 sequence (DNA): TGTGCCACCCGAGGTAGGGCATTCCTAAACACTGAAGCTTTCTTT. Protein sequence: CATRGRAFLNTEAFF.

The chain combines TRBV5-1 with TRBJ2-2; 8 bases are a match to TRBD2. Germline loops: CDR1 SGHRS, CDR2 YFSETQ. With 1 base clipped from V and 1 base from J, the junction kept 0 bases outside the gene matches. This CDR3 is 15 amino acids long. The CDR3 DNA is TGCGCCAGCAGCTTGCTAGCGGGGAACACCGGGGAGCTGTTTTTT. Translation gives CASSLLAGNTGELFF. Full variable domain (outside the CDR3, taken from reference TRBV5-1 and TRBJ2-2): KAGVTQTPRYLIKTRGQQVTLSCSPISGHRSVSWYQQTPGQGLQFLFEYFSETQRNKGNFPGRFSGRQFSNSRSEMNVSTLELGDSALYLCASSLLAGNTGELFFGEGSRLTVL.

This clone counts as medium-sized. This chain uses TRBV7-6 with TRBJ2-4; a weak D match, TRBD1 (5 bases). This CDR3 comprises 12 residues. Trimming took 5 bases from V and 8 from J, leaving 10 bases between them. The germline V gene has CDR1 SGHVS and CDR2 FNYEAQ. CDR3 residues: CASSPGYDIQYF. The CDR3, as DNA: TGTGCCAGCAGCCCAGGGTACGACATTCAGTACTTC.

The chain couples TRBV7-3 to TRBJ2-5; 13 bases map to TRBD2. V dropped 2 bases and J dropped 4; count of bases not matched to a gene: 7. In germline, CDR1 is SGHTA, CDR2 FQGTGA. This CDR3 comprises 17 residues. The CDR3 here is CASSLGTSGTGLETQYF. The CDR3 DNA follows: TGTGCCAGCAGCTTAGGGACTAGCGGGACCGGGTTAGAGACCCAGTACTTC.

CDR3 sequence reads: CATSRGPNSYEQYF. The CDR3 coding sequence is TGTGCCACCAGCAGAGGTCCAAACTCCTACGAGCAGTACTTC. V usage is TRBV15 and J usage is TRBJ2-7; no definite D call. This CDR3 spans 14 amino acids. V was cut by 1 base and J by 0 bases, with 7 bases left in between. Germline lookup yields CDR1 LNHNV and CDR2 YYDKDF (reference sequence).

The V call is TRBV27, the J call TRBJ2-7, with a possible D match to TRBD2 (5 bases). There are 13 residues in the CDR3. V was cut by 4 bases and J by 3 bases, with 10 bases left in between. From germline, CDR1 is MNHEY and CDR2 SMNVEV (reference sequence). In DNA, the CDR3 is TGTGCCAGCAGTTACGGGGAAAGCTACGAGCAGTACTTC. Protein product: CASSYGESYEQYF.

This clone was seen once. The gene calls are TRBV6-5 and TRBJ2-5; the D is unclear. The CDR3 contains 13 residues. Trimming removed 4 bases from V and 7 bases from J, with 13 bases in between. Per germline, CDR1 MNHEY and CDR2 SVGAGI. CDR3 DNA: TGTGCCAGCAGTTCCCTCGTGTCGAGGACCCAGTACTTC. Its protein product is CASSSLVSRTQYF.

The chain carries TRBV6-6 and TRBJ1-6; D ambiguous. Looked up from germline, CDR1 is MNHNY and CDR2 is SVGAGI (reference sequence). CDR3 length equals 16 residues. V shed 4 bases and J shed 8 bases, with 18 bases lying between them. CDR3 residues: CASSFGGWAVDSPLHF. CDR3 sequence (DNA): TGTGCCAGCAGTTTCGGCGGCTGGGCGGTTGATTCACCCCTCCACTTT.

The CDR3 spells CASSEETGSGNTIYF. The CDR3 DNA sequence: TGTGCCAGCAGTGAAGAGACAGGTTCTGGAAACACCATATATTTT. This chain joins TRBV6-1 and TRBJ1-3; D is possibly TRBD1 (6 bases). This CDR3 has 15 residues. The germline gives CDR1 MNHNS, CDR2 SASEGT. The V gene lost 1 base and the J gene lost 1 base, with 8 bases spanning the gap.

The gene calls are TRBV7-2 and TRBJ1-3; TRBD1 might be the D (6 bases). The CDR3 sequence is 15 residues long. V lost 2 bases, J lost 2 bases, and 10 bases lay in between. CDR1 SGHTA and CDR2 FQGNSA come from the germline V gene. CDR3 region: CASSLRGLAGNTIYF. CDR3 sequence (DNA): TGTGCCAGCAGCTTACGGGGGCTCGCTGGAAACACCATATATTTT.

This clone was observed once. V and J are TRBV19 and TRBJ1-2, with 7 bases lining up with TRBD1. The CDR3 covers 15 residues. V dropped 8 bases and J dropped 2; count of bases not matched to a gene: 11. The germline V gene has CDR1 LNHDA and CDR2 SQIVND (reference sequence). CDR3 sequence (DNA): TGTGCCAGTTCACCCAGGGCAGGGGGAAACTATGGCTACACCTTC. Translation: CASSPRAGGNYGYTF.

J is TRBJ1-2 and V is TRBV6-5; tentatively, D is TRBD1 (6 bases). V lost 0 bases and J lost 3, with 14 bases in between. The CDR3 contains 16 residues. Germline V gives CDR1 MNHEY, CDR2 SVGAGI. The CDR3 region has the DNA TGTGCCAGCAGTTACTCTGGGGCCAGGGGCGACTATGGCTACACCTTC. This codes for CASSYSGARGDYGYTF.

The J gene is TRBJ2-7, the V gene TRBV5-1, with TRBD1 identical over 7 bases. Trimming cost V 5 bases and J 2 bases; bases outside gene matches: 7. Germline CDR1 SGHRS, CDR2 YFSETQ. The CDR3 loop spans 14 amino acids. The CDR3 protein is CASSSGDSPYEQYF. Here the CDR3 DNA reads TGCGCCAGCAGTTCCGGGGACAGCCCCTACGAGCAGTACTTC. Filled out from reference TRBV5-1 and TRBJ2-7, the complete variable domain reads KAGVTQTPRYLIKTRGQQVTLSCSPISGHRSVSWYQQTPGQGLQFLFEYFSETQRNKGNFPGRFSGRQFSNSRSEMNVSTLELGDSALYLCASSSGDSPYEQYFGPGTRLTVT.